These 26 T cell receptor beta chains came from one sample sequenced in a study of blood T cell repertoires in COVID-19. Profiled with immunoSEQ multiplex PCR; TCRdb holds only in-frame clones, not every one. The table shows about 180,000 clones, with about 84% occurring only once. Sequencing was done on a sample of PBMCs or T cells enriched from blood (not recorded which). The receptors stem from a woman in her thirties or forties with acute COVID-19.

This chain joins TRBV3-1 (or the pseudogene TRBV3-2) and TRBJ1-6, with a weak D call TRBD1 (6 bases). The CDR3 runs to 14 residues. The V gene lost 8 bases and the J gene lost 9 bases, with 17 bases spanning the gap. CDR1 is LGHDT and CDR2 is YNNKEL in the germline V gene (reference sequence). The CDR3: CASGPRGGASPLHF. The CDR3 nucleotides are TGTGCCAGCGGGCCTAGGGGGGGGGCTTCACCCCTCCACTTT.

This clone was picked up one time. This sequence joins TRBV7-9 and TRBJ1-1; D not resolved. This CDR3 has 15 amino acids. Germline V gene sequence: CDR1 SEHNR, CDR2 FQNEAQ (reference sequence). V lost 2 bases to trimming and J lost 1 base, with 11 bases between them. In DNA form, the CDR3 reads TGTGCCAGCAGCTTATTAGCCCCCTGGAACACTGAAGCTTTCTTT. Amino acids: CASSLLAPWNTEAFF.

The CDR3, as DNA: TGCGCCAGCAGCTCCCTAGGACAAACCTATGGCTACACCTTC. It yields the protein CASSSLGQTYGYTF. The gene calls are TRBV5-1 and TRBJ1-2; a possible D gene is TRBD1 (5 bases). CDR1 and CDR2 from the germline V gene are SGHRS and YFSETQ. The CDR3 covers 14 residues. V lost 3 bases, J lost 4 bases, and 13 bases lay in between.

The chain links TRBV4-1 to TRBJ1-4; D is possibly TRBD1 (6 bases). V dropped 5 bases and J dropped 6 bases, with 13 bases sitting between them. The CDR3 contains 14 residues. Looked up from germline, CDR1 is MGHRA and CDR2 is YSYEKL. The CDR3 loop is CASSFTTGYEKLFF. CDR3 nucleotides: TGCGCCAGCAGCTTCACCACAGGGTATGAAAAACTGTTTTTT.

The chain combines TRBV5-1 with TRBJ2-3, with 12 bases matching TRBD1. The trim removed 3 bases at V and 2 bases at J, leaving 1 base unmatched. Looked up from germline, CDR1 is SGHRS and CDR2 is YFSETQ. CDR3 length equals 15 residues. For the CDR3, the DNA is TGCGCCAGCAGCTGGGGACAGGGGGCCACAGATACGCAGTATTTT. This sequence encodes CASSWGQGATDTQYF.

The V and J genes are TRBV6-2 or TRBV6-3 and TRBJ1-5; 9 bases are a match to TRBD1. Unmatched junction bases numbered 6, after V lost 2 bases and J lost 7 bases. CDR1 is MNHEY and CDR2 is SVGEGT in the germline V gene. This CDR3 comprises 15 residues. DNA for the CDR3: TGTGCCAGCAGTTACACAGGGGGCGCGGGACAGCCCCAGCATTTT. It translates to CASSYTGGAGQPQHF.

This chain joins TRBV7-9 and TRBJ1-2, with 12 bases aligning to TRBD1. Germline V gene sequence: CDR1 SEHNR, CDR2 FQNEAQ (reference sequence). V dropped 5 bases and J dropped 7; count of bases not matched to a gene: 2. CDR3 length equals 13 residues. In DNA, the CDR3 is TGTGCCAGCAGCCTGGGACAGGGGGCTGGCTACACCTTC. Translation: CASSLGQGAGYTF.

A few counts support this clone. V usage is TRBV3-1 (or the pseudogene TRBV3-2) and J usage is TRBJ2-2; D not resolved. The CDR3 covers 11 residues. Deletions cut 2 bases from V and 9 bases from J, with 4 bases between. Germline V gene sequence: CDR1 LGHDT, CDR2 YNNKEL (reference sequence). The CDR3: CASSQKRELFF. Written as DNA, the CDR3 is TGTGCCAGCAGCCAAAAGCGGGAGCTGTTTTTT.

This clone was found once. The V gene is TRBV6-5, the J gene TRBJ1-3; D is unclear. Trimming took 6 bases from V and 3 from J, leaving 9 bases between them. There are 13 residues in the CDR3. Germline CDR1 MNHEY, CDR2 SVGAGI. This CDR3 reads CASSTDIGNTIYF. CDR3 nucleotide sequence: TGTGCCAGCAGCACAGATATTGGAAACACCATATATTTT.

The chain couples TRBV27 to TRBJ1-2; tentatively, D is TRBD1 (6 bases). Germline-derived CDR1 and CDR2 are MNHEY and SMNVEV (reference sequence). V dropped 2 bases and J dropped 4 bases, with 11 bases sitting between them. This CDR3 region has 14 residues. This chain's CDR3 is CASSLTGLGYGYTF. The CDR3 coding sequence is TGTGCCAGCAGTTTAACAGGGTTGGGCTATGGCTACACCTTC.

The CDR3 spells CAWSQYTTAGYGYTF. The CDR3 bases are TGTGCCTGGAGTCAATACACTACGGCTGGCTATGGCTACACCTTC. The V and J genes are TRBV30 and TRBJ1-2, with D uncertain. V gave up 2 bases and J gave up 4 bases, with 17 bases separating them. The CDR3 totals 15 residues. The germline gives CDR1 GTSNPN, CDR2 SVGIG (reference sequence).

The chain recombines TRBV6-5 with TRBJ2-7; 14 bases are a match to TRBD2. Trimming cost V 6 bases and J 4 bases; bases outside gene matches: 5. Germline CDR1 is MNHEY and CDR2 is SVGAGI. This CDR3 has 15 residues. The CDR3 DNA reads TGTGCCAGCAGGATTGGGACTAGCGGGAGTTACGAGCAGTACTTC. As protein: CASRIGTSGSYEQYF.

The J gene is TRBJ1-4, the V gene TRBV18; D gene unclear. This CDR3 region has 14 residues. Trimming cost V 4 bases and J 7 bases, with 13 bases left between them. The V gene's germline CDR1 is KGHSH and CDR2 LQKENI. CDR3 DNA: TGTGCCAGCTCACGGGGAGAGGTATCTGAAAAACTGTTTTTT. It yields the protein CASSRGEVSEKLFF.

The chain carries TRBV5-1 and TRBJ2-5, with TRBD1 matching over 10 bases. Germline CDR1 is SGHRS and CDR2 is YFSETQ. The V gene end was trimmed by 3 bases and the J gene end by 5 bases; junction bases not matched to a gene: 10. The CDR3 runs to 16 residues. For the CDR3, the DNA is TGCGCCAGCAGCTCTTTTACGGGACAGGGGTTGGAGACCCAGTACTTC. Its protein product is CASSSFTGQGLETQYF.

In nucleotides, the CDR3 is TGTGCTAGTGGTACAAGGACTGGACGATTCGGCGGGAGAACGATAAATGAGCAGTTCTTC. This codes for CASGTRTGRFGGRTINEQFF. V usage is TRBV12-5 and J usage is TRBJ2-1; 7 bases map to TRBD2. The CDR3 covers 20 residues. V was clipped by 5 bases and J by 7 bases; unmatched bases: 26. Germline values: CDR1 LGHNT, CDR2 FRNRAP.

The chain carries TRBV2 and TRBJ2-3; 8 bases are shared with TRBD2. The CDR3 is 14 amino acids. Germline-derived CDR1 and CDR2 are SNHLY and FYNNEI. V shed 7 bases and J 2 bases; nucleotides not matched to a gene: 5. CDR3 coding DNA: TGTGCCAGCAACTTAGCGGGACCCACAGATACGCAGTATTTT. Translating gives CASNLAGPTDTQYF.

The J gene is TRBJ2-1, the V gene TRBV13, with no clear D. The CDR3 runs to 13 residues. Germline V gene sequence: CDR1 PRHDT, CDR2 FYEKMQ (reference sequence). Trimming took off 10 bases at V and 8 bases at J, with 18 bases between the two ends. DNA of the CDR3: TGTGCCACTAGGTGGTTCAAATTCGATGAGCAGTTCTTC. Translated: CATRWFKFDEQFF.

The J gene is TRBJ2-7, the V gene TRBV10-3, with 12 bases identical to TRBD2. Germline lookup yields CDR1 ENHRY and CDR2 SYGVKD. J was trimmed by 5 bases and V by 3 bases; bases with no gene match: 5. CDR3 length: 15 amino acids. This CDR3 reads CAISDPTSGSDEQYV. CDR3 in DNA: TGTGCCATCAGTGACCCGACTAGCGGGAGCGACGAGCAGTACGTC.

The chain is built from TRBV6-1 and TRBJ2-1; TRBD2 matches 8 bases. Unmatched junction bases numbered 8, after V lost 3 bases and J lost 7 bases. Germline assignment: CDR1 MNHNS and CDR2 SASEGT. The CDR3 spans 15 residues. The CDR3 loop is CASSDRAGGRNEQFF. CDR3 nucleotide sequence: TGTGCCAGCAGTGATAGGGCGGGAGGAAGGAATGAGCAGTTCTTC.

V usage is TRBV12-2 and J usage is TRBJ1-3; the table assigns TRBD1, which was not confirmed against the DNA. TRBV12-2 is a recognized pseudogene. This CDR3 region has 19 residues. Here the CDR3 reads CASRLAIRDRASSGNTIYF. CDR3 DNA: TGTGCAAGTCGCTTAGCAATCCGGGACAGGGCGAGCTCTGGAAACACCATATATTTT.

The chain joins TRBV27 to TRBJ1-1, with D hard to call. CDR3 size: 14 residues. Germline V gives CDR1 MNHEY, CDR2 SMNVEV (reference sequence). Trimming stripped 5 bases from V and 1 base from J, with 11 bases between. DNA for the CDR3: TGTGCCAGCAGTACCGGGATGAGGAACACTGAAGCTTTCTTT. Amino acid sequence: CASSTGMRNTEAFF.

The rearrangement uses TRBV2 and TRBJ2-1, with TRBD2 identical over 7 bases. The V and J ends lost 1 base and 10 bases, in that order; junction bases with no gene match: 4. Per germline, CDR1 SNHLY and CDR2 FYNNEI. CDR3 length: 13 residues. CDR3 region: CASSEGTSVEQFF. CDR3 bases: TGTGCCAGCAGTGAAGGCACTAGCGTGGAGCAGTTCTTC.

The chain couples TRBV14 to TRBJ2-2; TRBD1 matches at 11 bases. The CDR3 is 15 amino acids. In germline, CDR1 is SGHDN, CDR2 FVKESK. Losses at the gene ends were 4 bases for V and 6 bases for J; bases not matched to a gene: 4. The CDR3 bases are TGTGCCAGCAGCCGGACAGGGGGCGAAGCCGGGGAGCTGTTTTTT. Its translation: CASSRTGGEAGELFF.

This chain links TRBV11-2 with TRBJ1-6, with TRBD1 matching 12 bases. Germline trimming cut 4 bases from V and 7 bases from J; bases unmatched to any gene: 11. The V gene's germline CDR1 is SGHAT and CDR2 FQNNGV. The CDR3 has 18 residues. CDR3 sequence (DNA): TGTGCCAGCAGCTCCCGTCCCGGGACAGGGGGCAACAATTCACCCCTCCACTTT. Its protein is CASSSRPGTGGNNSPLHF.

This clone is a singleton in its sample. This chain connects TRBV7-2 to TRBJ1-2, with 9 bases that match TRBD1. Losses at the gene ends were 11 bases for V and 8 bases for J; bases not matched to a gene: 6. The CDR3 consists of 11 residues. The germline gives CDR1 SGHTA, CDR2 FQGNSA. In DNA form, the CDR3 reads TGTGCCGGAAACACAGGGGGCGGCTACACCTTC. Its protein product is CAGNTGGGYTF.

This sequence joins TRBV21-1 and TRBJ2-5; the table's D call, TRBD1, was not checked against the DNA. TRBV21-1 is shown as a pseudogene. This CDR3 has 15 amino acids. CDR3 sequence: CASSKIRTTQETQYF. The CDR3, as DNA: TGTGCCAGCAGCAAAATTCGGACAACTCAAGAGACCCAGTACTTC.